This T cell receptor beta chain appears in the sequencing data of a study of blood T cell repertoires in COVID-19. Study as a whole: The United States, Italy and Spain provided the acute and convalescent COVID-19 samples. PBMCs, B-cell-depleted T cells, or T cells provided the cDNA or gDNA that made up the material.

CDR1 is SGHVS and CDR2 is FQNEAQ in the germline V gene. The CDR3 is 16 residues long. V was trimmed by 5 bases and J by 2 bases, leaving 16 bases between them. Methods used by the authors: It was from reference gene primer amplification that nucleated cell counts were estimated. This table comes from immunoSEQ multiplex PCR, and its TCRdb copy is limited to in-frame clones, with some not included. From that table come the V and J calls and clone size; the DNA was used to work out D and trimming. The repertoire holds approximately 320,000 clones, with 65% to 90% as singletons. This sequence joins TRBV7-8 and TRBJ2-1; possibly TRBD2 for D (6 bases). The TCR originated in a human donor in a cohort sampled during active COVID-19. Sequenced sample: peripheral blood. The CDR3 reads CASSITWGDAYNEQFF. The CDR3 coding sequence is TGTGCCAGCAGCATAACGTGGGGGGACGCCTACAATGAGCAGTTCTTC.